This T cell receptor (beta chain) is from a study of blood T cell repertoires in COVID-19. Across the whole study: Acute and convalescent COVID-19 samples came from the United States, Italy and Spain. T cells, B-cell-depleted T cells, or PBMCs provided the cDNA or gDNA that served as material.

Original handling: Scientists estimated how many nucleated cells there were by amplifying reference gene primers. Sequenced by immunoSEQ multiplex PCR; TCRdb stores in-frame clones only, minus some. D and trimming were read from the DNA, whereas the V and J calls and clone size are those reported in that table. The sample consists of just over 300,000 clones, 89% of them appearing once. Two negative PCRs, clearance, or symptom resolution had been documented for recovered Cohort 3 donors. Germline V gene lookup returns CDR1 SGHVS and CDR2 FNYEAQ. This CDR3 has 18 residues. J was trimmed by 2 bases and V by 5 bases; bases with no gene match: 13.

Sequencing was done on a sample of PBMCs or T cells enriched from blood (not recorded which). The source of this sequence is a woman between 40 and 55 years old who had recovered from COVID-19. The V and J genes are TRBV7-6 and TRBJ2-7, with 12 positions matching TRBD1. The CDR3 region is CASSPSSGQGATTYEQYF. In nucleotides, the CDR3 is TGTGCCAGCAGCCCCTCCTCGGGACAGGGGGCGACAACCTACGAGCAGTACTTC.